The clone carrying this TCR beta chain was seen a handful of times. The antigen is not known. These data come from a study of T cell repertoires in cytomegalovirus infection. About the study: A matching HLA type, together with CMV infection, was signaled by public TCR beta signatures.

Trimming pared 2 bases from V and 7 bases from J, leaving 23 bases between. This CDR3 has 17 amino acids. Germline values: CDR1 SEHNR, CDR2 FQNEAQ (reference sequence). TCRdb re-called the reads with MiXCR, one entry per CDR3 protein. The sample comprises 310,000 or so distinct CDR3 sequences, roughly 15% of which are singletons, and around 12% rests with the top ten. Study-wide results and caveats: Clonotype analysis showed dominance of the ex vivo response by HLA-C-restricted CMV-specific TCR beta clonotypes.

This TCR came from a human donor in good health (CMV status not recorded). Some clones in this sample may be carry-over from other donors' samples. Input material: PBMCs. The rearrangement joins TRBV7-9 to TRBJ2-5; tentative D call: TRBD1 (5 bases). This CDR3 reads CASSLSRGVILKSTQYF. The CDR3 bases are TGTGCCAGCAGCTTATCAAGGGGTGTGATTCTCAAATCGACCCAGTACTTC.